Listed below are T cell receptor beta chains from one sample, sequenced in a study of OX40 agonist ivuxolimab in advanced cancers. Measured with immunoSEQ multiplex PCR; TCRdb has only the in-frame clones, and not every one. Of about 35,000 clones listed, less than 90% are singletons. Material: CD4+ or CD8+ T cells sorted from blood, obtained in a trial of the OX40 agonist ivuxolimab. The receptors were gathered from an adult with an advanced solid tumor such as melanoma, head and neck, liver or kidney cancer. Each CDR3 is given with its conserved first and last residue. A D gene is named only where the DNA matches it firmly. A row's size may be missing; if present it is once, few, many or a size class.

clone size: -; J gene: TRBJ2-3; V gene: TRBV7-6; D gene: -; CDR3 DNA: TGTGCCAGCAGCTCCTTACGGGCGGATACGCAGTATTTT; CDR3 protein: CASSSLRADTQYF
clone size: -; J gene: TRBJ2-7; V gene: TRBV6-1; D gene: -; CDR3 DNA: TGTGCCAGCCTCGAGAGGGACTTTGCCGAGCAGTACTTC; CDR3 protein: CASLERDFAEQYF
clone size: -; J gene: TRBJ1-2; V gene: TRBV28; D gene: -; CDR3 DNA: TGTGCCAGCAGTCCCCCAAGCAGGGCCAACTATGGCTACACCTTC; CDR3 protein: CASSPPSRANYGYTF
clone size: -; J gene: TRBJ2-5; V gene: TRBV19; D gene: -; CDR3 DNA: TGTGCCTCTTCAAAGGGGGGGCCACAAGAGACCCAGTACTTC; CDR3 protein: CASSKGGPQETQYF
clone size: -; J gene: TRBJ2-7; V gene: TRBV29-1; D gene: -; CDR3 DNA: TGCAGCGTTGAAGATGTAAGCAGGGCCAACGAGCAGTACTTC; CDR3 protein: CSVEDVSRANEQYF
clone size: -; J gene: TRBJ2-3; V gene: TRBV10-2; D gene: -; CDR3 DNA: TGCGCCAGCAGTGTGGCAGGGAACCCAGATACGCAGTATTTT; CDR3 protein: CASSVAGNPDTQYF
clone size: -; J gene: TRBJ2-3; V gene: TRBV2; D gene: -; CDR3 DNA: TGTGCCAGCAGTGACACTTGGCCGCAGCGGACAGATACGCAGTATTTT; CDR3 protein: CASSDTWPQRTDTQYF
clone size: -; J gene: TRBJ2-1; V gene: TRBV29-1; D gene: -; CDR3 DNA: TGCAGCGTTCCAAGGGGGGAGGGCTGGAGGGGGCAGTTCTTC; CDR3 protein: CSVPRGEGWRGQFF
clone size: once; J gene: TRBJ2-7; V gene: TRBV7-6; D gene: TRBD1; CDR3 DNA: TGTGCCAGCAGCTTATCCGGGACAGCCTACGAGCAGTACTTC; CDR3 protein: CASSLSGTAYEQYF
clone size: -; J gene: TRBJ1-1; V gene: TRBV10-2; D gene: -; CDR3 DNA: TGCGCCAGCAGTGCGGTGAACACTGAAGCTTTCTTT; CDR3 protein: CASSAVNTEAFF
clone size: once; J gene: TRBJ1-2; V gene: TRBV7-2; D gene: -; CDR3 DNA: TGTGCCAGCAGCCTCGCGGCAGGGACGGCCTACTATGGCTACACCTTC; CDR3 protein: CASSLAAGTAYYGYTF
clone size: -; J gene: TRBJ2-3; V gene: TRBV5-1; D gene: TRBD1; CDR3 DNA: TGCGCCAGCAGCTCTAACAGGGGAGCAGATACGCAGTATTTT; CDR3 protein: CASSSNRGADTQYF
clone size: -; J gene: TRBJ2-3; V gene: TRBV28; D gene: TRBD2; CDR3 DNA: TGTGCCAGCAGTTCCGGTGCGGGAGGGGTAACAGATACACAGTATTTT; CDR3 protein: CASSSGAGGVTDTQYF
clone size: -; J gene: TRBJ2-7; V gene: TRBV28; D gene: -; CDR3 DNA: TGTGCCAGCACCCCCGTTAAAGGATCCAGGGACGAGCAGTACTTC; CDR3 protein: CASTPVKGSRDEQYF
clone size: medium-sized; J gene: TRBJ2-1; V gene: TRBV5-1; D gene: TRBD2; CDR3 DNA: TGCGCCAGCAGCCCAGGGACTAGCGGGAGTTTCTACAATGAGCAGTTCTTC; CDR3 protein: CASSPGTSGSFYNEQFF
clone size: -; J gene: TRBJ1-5; V gene: TRBV6-5; D gene: -; CDR3 DNA: TGTGCCAGCAGTTACTCGCGAGGTAATCAGCCCCAGCATTTT; CDR3 protein: CASSYSRGNQPQHF
clone size: -; J gene: TRBJ1-6; V gene: TRBV27; D gene: -; CDR3 DNA: TGTGCCAGCAGTTTACGAGGAGACAGGTCGGCCTATAATTCACCCCTCCACTTT; CDR3 protein: CASSLRGDRSAYNSPLHF
clone size: -; J gene: TRBJ2-2; V gene: TRBV29-1; D gene: -; CDR3 DNA: TGCAGCGTTGTCCCACCCGGGAACACCGGGGAGCTGTTTTTT; CDR3 protein: CSVVPPGNTGELFF
clone size: -; J gene: TRBJ1-1; V gene: TRBV27; D gene: -; CDR3 DNA: TGTGCCAGCAGTTTGAGAAGGAACACTGAAGCTTTCTTT; CDR3 protein: CASSLRRNTEAFF
clone size: -; J gene: TRBJ2-5; V gene: TRBV5-1; D gene: TRBD2; CDR3 DNA: TGCGCCAGGCAGCACAATCGCGGGGGGAGGGAGGAGACCCAGTACTTC; CDR3 protein: CARQHNRGGREETQYF
clone size: once; J gene: TRBJ2-1; V gene: TRBV10-2; D gene: TRBD2; CDR3 DNA: TGCGCCAGCAGTGAGCTGGCGGGAGGGCCGATCAATGAGCAGTTCTTC; CDR3 protein: CASSELAGGPINEQFF
clone size: -; J gene: TRBJ1-4; V gene: TRBV28; D gene: -; CDR3 DNA: TGTGCCACGTGGGGGGTCAATGAAAAACTGTTTTTT; CDR3 protein: CATWGVNEKLFF
clone size: -; J gene: TRBJ1-5; V gene: TRBV7-3; D gene: -; CDR3 DNA: TGTGCCAGCAGCTTAGACGGAAGGAGCAATCAGCCCCAGCATTTT; CDR3 protein: CASSLDGRSNQPQHF
clone size: -; J gene: TRBJ1-5; V gene: TRBV19; D gene: -; CDR3 DNA: TGTGCCAGTAGTACCGCCGGGACTTTGGTCGATCAGCCCCAGCATTTT; CDR3 protein: CASSTAGTLVDQPQHF
clone size: -; J gene: TRBJ1-5; V gene: TRBV2; D gene: TRBD1; CDR3 DNA: TGTGCCAGCAGTGGTCACCCGGGACAGGGGGACAATCAGCCCCAGCATTTT; CDR3 protein: CASSGHPGQGDNQPQHF
clone size: once; J gene: TRBJ2-2; V gene: TRBV6-5; D gene: -; CDR3 DNA: TGTGCCAGCAGTTTCGAGGGAGTGGGGGGCGGGGAGCTGTTTTTT; CDR3 protein: CASSFEGVGGGELFF
clone size: -; J gene: TRBJ2-2; V gene: TRBV9; D gene: -; CDR3 DNA: TGTGCCAGCAGCCCCGGCCGGGACGGGAACACCGGGGAGCTGTTTTTT; CDR3 protein: CASSPGRDGNTGELFF
clone size: -; J gene: TRBJ1-6; V gene: TRBV18; D gene: -; CDR3 DNA: TGTGCCAGCTCACCTACCGCCGGAGATAATTCACCCCTCCACTTT; CDR3 protein: CASSPTAGDNSPLHF